Listed here is a single TCR beta chain. The germline V gene encodes CDR1 SGHDN and CDR2 FVKESK. V was pared by 3 bases and J by 1 base, with 12 bases between. This CDR3 is 15 amino acids long. These data are taken from a study of cytomegalovirus exposure and HLA in healthy donors. Both 60 Vbeta primers and 13 Jbeta primers went into the PCR. The data were produced by immunoSEQ multiplex PCR, yet TCRdb's version contains in-frame clones alone and is incomplete. The sample gives 150,000 to 200,000 clones, 80% of which show up once; around 4.4% is in the top ten. The sequence derives from a woman between 50 and 59 years old in good health and CMV-seropositive. The source material was PBMCs. The chain combines TRBV14 with TRBJ2-5, with D possibly matching TRBD2 (5 bases). The CDR3 spells CASSHDLAAQETQYF. CDR3 nucleotides: TGTGCCAGCAGCCATGATCTAGCAGCCCAAGAGACCCAGTACTTC.